Presented here are 24 T cell receptor beta chains from one specimen sequenced in a study of shared clonotypes between healthy human individuals. Profiling relied on immunoSEQ multiplex PCR, and the TCRdb table lists in-frame clones only, not all of them. This repertoire shows 2 million to 3 million clones, approximately 94% found once; its top ten account for around 0.37%. The material sequenced was naive CD4+ T cells from PBMCs. Subset meaning: CD45RA+ positively selected. The receptor set was obtained from a man aged 18 to 29 in good health. Some clones in this sample may be carry-over from other donors' samples.

V usage is TRBV11-2 and J usage is TRBJ1-5, with D possibly TRBD1 on 6 matching bases. The V gene's germline CDR1 is SGHAT and CDR2 FQNNGV. This CDR3 contains 15 residues. Trimming pared 2 bases from V and 4 bases from J, leaving 12 bases between. The DNA for the CDR3 is TGTGCCAGCAGCTTATTGGGGGCGCAGAATCAGCCCCAGCATTTT. As protein: CASSLLGAQNQPQHF. The full variable domain, with the rest looked up from reference TRBV11-2 and TRBJ1-5, is EAGVAQSPRYKIIEKRQSVAFWCNPISGHATLYWYQQILGQGPKLLIQFQNNGVVDDSQLPKDRFSAERLKGVDSTLKIQPAKLEDSAVYLCASSLLGAQNQPQHFGDGTRLSIL.

This clone was counted once. The V and J genes are TRBV10-3 and TRBJ1-1; D is undetermined. Germline loops: CDR1 ENHRY, CDR2 SYGVKD. V was clipped by 0 bases and J by 6 bases, with 8 bases between them. This CDR3 spans 13 amino acids. CDR3 loop: CAISESVEAEAFF. In DNA, the CDR3 is TGTGCCATCAGTGAGTCTGTCGAGGCTGAAGCTTTCTTT.

The rearrangement uses TRBV6-1 and TRBJ1-4; perhaps TRBD1 as D (5 bases). V was trimmed by 1 base and J by 8 bases, leaving 11 bases between them. The CDR3 sequence is 14 residues long. CDR1 and CDR2 from the germline V gene are MNHNS and SASEGT. CDR3: CASSEGGAMEKLFF. For the CDR3, the DNA is TGTGCCAGCAGTGAAGGAGGGGCTATGGAAAAACTGTTTTTT.

This chain links TRBV19 with TRBJ2-1; TRBD2 aligns across 14 bases. CDR1 is LNHDA, CDR2 SQIVND, per germline (reference sequence). The CDR3 has 17 amino acids. V was clipped by 5 bases and J by 2 bases; unmatched bases: 5. CDR3 DNA sequence: TGTGCCAGTAGTCCTAGACTAGCGGGAGGGGCCTACAATGAGCAGTTCTTC. As protein: CASSPRLAGGAYNEQFF.

This chain links TRBV27 with TRBJ2-2; D possibly corresponds to TRBD2 (6 bases). Looked up from germline, CDR1 is MNHEY and CDR2 is SMNVEV (reference sequence). Between the trimmed V and J ends, which lost 7 bases and 0 bases, there was a span of 18 bases. The CDR3 runs to 17 residues. The CDR3 here is CASTRERYRPNTGELFF. The CDR3 DNA is TGTGCCAGCACCCGGGAGCGGTATAGGCCGAACACCGGGGAGCTGTTTTTT.

CDR3 loop: CASSRSSGSVSDTQYF. CDR3 in DNA: TGTGCCAGTAGTCGGTCTAGCGGGAGTGTTTCAGATACGCAGTATTTT. V gene TRBV19 combines with J gene TRBJ2-3, with 10 nucleotides matching TRBD2. V shed 5 bases, J shed 4 bases, and the junction held 9 bases outside the gene matches. Germline CDR1 and CDR2: LNHDA and SQIVND (reference sequence). The CDR3 covers 16 residues.

V and J are TRBV7-6 and TRBJ1-5; D unclear. CDR3 size: 9 residues. Germline-derived CDR1 and CDR2 are SGHVS and FNYEAQ. Trimming removed 7 bases from V and 5 bases from J, with 0 bases in between. The CDR3 DNA reads TGTGCCAGCAATCAGCCCCAGCATTTT. Amino acid sequence: CASNQPQHF.

V usage is TRBV19 and J usage is TRBJ2-2, with D possibly being TRBD1 (6 bases). In germline, CDR1 is LNHDA, CDR2 SQIVND (reference sequence). The V end lost 3 bases, the J end lost 5 bases, and 13 bases lay between the germline ends. This CDR3 spans 15 amino acids. The CDR3 region is CASSIVQGKTGELFF. For the CDR3, the DNA is TGTGCCAGTAGTATTGTACAGGGAAAAACCGGGGAGCTGTTTTTT.

The chain carries TRBV28 and TRBJ2-2, with D uncertain. V lost 6 bases and J lost 4, with 15 bases in between. From germline, CDR1 is MDHEN and CDR2 SYDVKM. The CDR3 has 15 residues. The CDR3 loop reads CASSSSRPRTGELFF. The DNA for the CDR3 is TGTGCCAGCAGCTCCTCCAGGCCGCGCACCGGGGAGCTGTTTTTT. Full variable domain (rest looked up from reference TRBV28 and TRBJ2-2): DVKVTQSSRYLVKRTGEKVFLECVQDMDHENMFWYRQDPGLGLRLIYFSYDVKMKEKGDIPEGYSVSREKKERFSLILESASTNQTSMYLCASSSSRPRTGELFFGEGSRLTVL.

This clone was recorded once. The rearrangement links TRBV2 to TRBJ1-1; D remains ambiguous. Trimming removed 6 bases from V and 6 bases from J, with 14 bases in between. This CDR3 has 13 residues. CDR1 SNHLY and CDR2 FYNNEI come from the germline V gene. The CDR3 DNA follows: TGTGCCAGCAGCCTCCAGAGCCTATCTGAAGCTTTCTTT. Its protein product is CASSLQSLSEAFF. Looking up the rest from reference TRBV2 and TRBJ1-1 gives the full variable domain: EPEVTQTPSHQVTQMGQEVILRCVPISNHLYFYWYRQILGQKVEFLVSFYNNEISEKSEIFDDQFSVERPDGSNFTLKIRSTKLEDSAMYFCASSLQSLSEAFFGQGTRLTVV.

This chain's CDR3 is CASSRTTGRSGNTIYF. CDR3 nucleotides: TGCGCCAGCAGTCGTACGACAGGCCGCTCTGGAAACACCATATATTTT. This chain connects TRBV4-1 to TRBJ1-3, with a tentative D call TRBD1 (6 bases). Germline values: CDR1 MGHRA, CDR2 YSYEKL. This CDR3 spans 16 amino acids. V was clipped by 6 bases and J by 0 bases, with 15 bases between them.

This rearrangement joins TRBV7-9 to TRBJ2-3; D remains ambiguous. Trimming removed 8 bases from V and 6 bases from J, with 9 bases in between. The CDR3 is 11 residues long. Germline CDR1 is SEHNR and CDR2 is FQNEAQ (reference sequence). CDR3 amino acids: CASQKRDTQYF. The CDR3 region has the DNA TGTGCCAGCCAAAAAAGGGATACGCAGTATTTT.

The chain has TRBV6-5 and TRBJ2-7; either TRBD1 or TRBD2 may supply D (6 bases each). Trimming took off 2 bases at V and 6 bases at J, with 14 bases between the two ends. This CDR3 has 14 amino acids. Per germline, CDR1 MNHEY and CDR2 SVGAGI. The CDR3 protein is CASSYVKGGVEQYF. The CDR3 region has the DNA TGTGCCAGCAGTTACGTAAAGGGGGGCGTCGAGCAGTACTTC.

J is TRBJ2-5 and V is TRBV10-3; 11 positions agree with TRBD2. The V gene end was trimmed by 6 bases and the J gene end by 2 bases; junction bases not matched to a gene: 8. The CDR3 length is 16 residues. CDR1 is ENHRY and CDR2 is SYGVKD in the germline V gene. The CDR3 nucleotides are TGTGCCATCAGCGGGGGGACTAGCGGAGGACAAGAGACCCAGTACTTC. Encoded protein: CAISGGTSGGQETQYF.

A word on this clone: Other DNA variants within this sample encode the same CDR3. The J gene is TRBJ2-7, the V gene TRBV28, with 7 bases lining up with TRBD1. Germline V CDR1 and CDR2: MDHEN, SYDVKM. The V and J ends lost 6 bases and 5 bases, in that order; junction bases with no gene match: 1. This CDR3 has 11 amino acids. CDR3 DNA sequence: TGTGCCAGCAGAGACAGGGACGAGCAGTACTTC. It encodes CASRDRDEQYF.

This clone was recorded only once. The chain combines TRBV19 with TRBJ2-3, with TRBD2 matching 7 bases. The CDR3 runs 15 residues. The V segment lost 3 bases and the J segment 3 bases; nucleotides outside the gene matches: 6. Germline CDR1 is LNHDA and CDR2 is SQIVND (reference sequence). CDR3 DNA sequence: TGTGCCAGTAGTATTCCCGGGAGGAGAACAGATACGCAGTATTTT. It yields the protein CASSIPGRRTDTQYF. The whole variable domain, remainder taken from reference TRBV19 and TRBJ2-3, is DGGITQSPKYLFRKEGQNVTLSCEQNLNHDAMYWYRQDPGQGLRLIYYSQIVNDFQKGDIAEGYSVSREKKESFPLTVTSAQKNPTAFYLCASSIPGRRTDTQYFGPGTRLTVL.

The rearrangement uses TRBV7-3 and TRBJ2-1, with 7 bases matching TRBD2. The CDR3 is made up of 15 amino acids. V gave up 1 base and J gave up 8 bases; unmatched junction bases: 8. The germline V gene encodes CDR1 SGHTA and CDR2 FQGTGA. The DNA of the CDR3 is TGTGCCAGCAGCTTAAGGTGGGAGGGAAACCATGAGCAGTTCTTC. Translating it yields CASSLRWEGNHEQFF.

V gene TRBV7-8 combines with J gene TRBJ2-1; TRBD2 agrees at 14 bases. There are 18 residues in the CDR3. Per the germline V gene, CDR1 is SGHVS and CDR2 is FQNEAQ. J was trimmed by 7 bases and V by 9 bases; bases with no gene match: 17. The CDR3 region is CARLRVEGLAGESNEQFF. CDR3 nucleotide sequence: TGTGCCAGACTGAGGGTTGAGGGACTAGCGGGAGAGTCGAATGAGCAGTTCTTC.

The chain recombines TRBV2 with TRBJ2-3; TRBD1 might be the D (6 bases). This CDR3 spans 15 amino acids. Trimming stripped 2 bases from V and 0 bases from J, with 9 bases between. Germline CDR1 and CDR2: SNHLY and FYNNEI. In nucleotides, the CDR3 is TGTGCCAGCAGTGAACGGACAGTTAGCACAGATACGCAGTATTTT. It specifies CASSERTVSTDTQYF.

The J gene is TRBJ2-1, the V gene TRBV28; 7 nucleotides align to TRBD1. CDR3 size: 15 residues. V lost 4 bases and J lost 0; bases outside the gene matches: 3. Germline CDR1 reads MDHEN; CDR2 reads SYDVKM. CDR3 amino acids: CASSSGQHSYNEQFF. DNA of the CDR3: TGTGCCAGCAGTTCGGGACAGCACTCCTACAATGAGCAGTTCTTC.

The chain employs TRBV7-2 and TRBJ1-1; D is unclear. Per germline, CDR1 SGHTA and CDR2 FQGNSA. This CDR3 is 14 amino acids long. V shed 6 bases and J shed 1 base, with 12 bases lying between them. CDR3 in DNA: TGTGCCAGCAGTTGGACCAGAACGAACACTGAAGCTTTCTTT. It is translated as CASSWTRTNTEAFF. Supplemented by reference TRBV7-2 and TRBJ1-1, the full variable domain reads GAGVSQSPSNKVTEKGKDVELRCDPISGHTALYWYRQSLGQGLEFLIYFQGNSAPDKSGLPSDRFSAERTGGSVSTLTIQRTQQEDSAVYLCASSWTRTNTEAFFGQGTRLTVV.

This clone was seen more than once but under ten times. V is TRBV9 and J is TRBJ1-1; the D is unclear. The germline V and J ends were trimmed by 4 bases and 0 bases, with 7 bases remaining between them. Per germline, CDR1 SGDLS and CDR2 YYNGEE. The CDR3 contains 13 residues. This chain's CDR3 is CASSSAMNTEAFF. DNA for the CDR3: TGTGCCAGCAGCTCTGCCATGAACACTGAAGCTTTCTTT.

A remark on this clone: The sample carries other DNA sequences with the same CDR3. The chain employs TRBV19 and TRBJ1-5; tentatively, D is TRBD1 (5 bases). Trimming took off 0 bases at V and 7 bases at J, with 10 bases between the two ends. The CDR3 is made up of 14 amino acids. Germline V gene lookup returns CDR1 LNHDA and CDR2 SQIVND (reference sequence). CDR3 coding DNA: TGTGCCAGTAGTATAGATCGCGGACACCAGCCCCAGCATTTT. Its translation: CASSIDRGHQPQHF.

This rearrangement joins TRBV29-1 to TRBJ2-1; D might be TRBD2 (6 bases). CDR3 size: 14 residues. The V gene's germline CDR1 is SQVTM and CDR2 ANQGSEA. V was cut by 7 bases and J by 3 bases, with 16 bases left in between. The CDR3 loop is CSARPGLNYNEQFF. CDR3 sequence (DNA): TGCAGCGCCCGACCGGGACTTAACTACAATGAGCAGTTCTTC.